The 23 T cell receptor beta chains given below trace back to one sample, sequenced in a study of lymphopenia after photon versus proton radiotherapy. Using immunoSEQ multiplex PCR, the repertoire was profiled, and TCRdb retains in-frame clones only, with some absent. The repertoire holds approximately 91,000 clones, with around 83% as singletons. This specimen consisted of peripheral blood, obtained from a patient treated with proton-based radiotherapy. The receptors stem from a man in his 60s with pancreatic cancer.

The V call is TRBV2, the J call TRBJ2-7, with D perhaps matching TRBD2 (6 bases). The V gene lost 4 bases and the J gene lost 0 bases, with 10 bases spanning the gap. This CDR3 is 14 amino acids long. Per germline, CDR1 SNHLY and CDR2 FYNNEI. CDR3 coding DNA: TGTGCCAGCAGTGCCGGGACTTACTCCTACGAGCAGTACTTC. Protein product: CASSAGTYSYEQYF. Together with reference TRBV2 and TRBJ2-7, the CDR3 gives the full variable domain: EPEVTQTPSHQVTQMGQEVILRCVPISNHLYFYWYRQILGQKVEFLVSFYNNEISEKSEIFDDQFSVERPDGSNFTLKIRSTKLEDSAMYFCASSAGTYSYEQYFGPGTRLTVT.

This rearrangement joins TRBV6-6 to TRBJ1-1; no clear D. Per germline, CDR1 MNHNY and CDR2 SVGAGI (reference sequence). This CDR3 comprises 13 residues. The V and J ends lost 0 bases and 8 bases respectively, with 10 bases between them. This CDR3 is CASSYSLAVEAFF. In nucleotides, the CDR3 is TGTGCCAGCAGTTACTCACTAGCCGTGGAAGCTTTCTTT.

J is TRBJ2-7 and V is TRBV2; 9 bases agree with TRBD1. The junction had 12 bases not matched to a gene; V was cut back by 10 bases and J by 5 bases. The CDR3 loop spans 14 amino acids. The V gene's germline CDR1 is SNHLY and CDR2 FYNNEI. This chain's CDR3 is CATHRDRALNEQYF. The CDR3 DNA is TGTGCCACGCACAGGGACAGGGCTCTAAACGAGCAGTACTTC.

This clone came up once. V and J are TRBV11-2 and TRBJ2-5, with 9 bases matching TRBD1. This CDR3 region has 14 residues. The germline gives CDR1 SGHAT, CDR2 FQNNGV. V lost 0 bases, J lost 4 bases, and 0 bases stayed unmatched. The CDR3: CASSLEQGAETQYF. The CDR3 DNA is TGTGCCAGCAGCTTAGAACAGGGGGCAGAGACCCAGTACTTC.

The chain recombines TRBV6-5 with TRBJ1-5; D not resolved. V was shortened by 5 bases and J by 4 bases, with 12 bases between the two germline ends. The CDR3 is made up of 14 amino acids. Germline V CDR1 and CDR2: MNHEY, SVGAGI. The CDR3 protein is CASSPTLGNQPQHF. The CDR3 DNA follows: TGTGCCAGCAGTCCCACTTTGGGGAATCAGCCCCAGCATTTT.

V usage is TRBV11-3 and J usage is TRBJ2-2; a possible D gene is TRBD1 (5 bases). CDR3 length equals 15 residues. Trimming removed 1 base from V and 9 bases from J, with 15 bases in between. Looked up from germline, CDR1 is SGHNT and CDR2 is YENEEA. CDR3 coding DNA: TGTGCCAGCAGCTTAGTGGGGCAGGTCTCTTGGGAGCTGTTTTTT. Translating gives CASSLVGQVSWELFF.

This clone was counted only a few times. The V gene is TRBV25-1, the J gene TRBJ2-3, with D perhaps matching TRBD1 or TRBD2 (5 bases each). The CDR3 sequence is 17 residues long. Trimming pared 4 bases from V and 9 bases from J, leaving 26 bases between. Germline assignment: CDR1 MGHDK and CDR2 SYGVNS. The CDR3 DNA follows: TGTGCCAGCAGTGGTCCGGGACCAAAAACTACCTTGGTGACGCAGTATTTT. Residues: CASSGPGPKTTLVTQYF.

V usage is TRBV5-1 and J usage is TRBJ2-1; 14 bases line up with TRBD2. Germline V gene lookup returns CDR1 SGHRS and CDR2 YFSETQ. V lost 3 bases and J lost 6; bases outside the gene matches: 2. CDR3 length: 15 amino acids. In nucleotides, the CDR3 is TGCGCCAGCAGCTCGGGACTAGCGGGAGTCAATGAGCAGTTCTTC. Amino acid sequence: CASSSGLAGVNEQFF.

The J gene is TRBJ2-1, the V gene TRBV28; TRBD1 agrees at 9 bases. The CDR3 totals 14 residues. V gave up 7 bases and J gave up 6 bases; unmatched junction bases: 7. Germline-derived CDR1 and CDR2 are MDHEN and SYDVKM. The CDR3 protein is CASMRDRVTNEQFF. The CDR3 DNA is TGTGCCAGCATGAGGGACAGGGTCACCAATGAGCAGTTCTTC. The complete variable domain, with remaining parts taken from reference TRBV28 and TRBJ2-1, reads DVKVTQSSRYLVKRTGEKVFLECVQDMDHENMFWYRQDPGLGLRLIYFSYDVKMKEKGDIPEGYSVSREKKERFSLILESASTNQTSMYLCASMRDRVTNEQFFGPGTRLTVL.

V usage is TRBV5-1 and J usage is TRBJ2-3; tentatively, D is TRBD1 (6 bases). Germline CDR1 SGHRS, CDR2 YFSETQ. V gave up 4 bases and J gave up 3 bases, with 18 bases separating them. The CDR3 has 16 residues. The CDR3 spells CASSSITGLPTDTQYF. DNA for the CDR3: TGCGCCAGCAGCAGCATAACAGGGCTCCCTACAGATACGCAGTATTTT.

The V call is TRBV5-1, the J call TRBJ2-7, with 7 positions matching TRBD1. The CDR3 is made up of 15 amino acids. J was trimmed by 2 bases and V by 4 bases; bases with no gene match: 9. From germline, CDR1 is SGHRS and CDR2 YFSETQ. Here the CDR3 reads CASSQIGQATYEQYF. Here the CDR3 DNA reads TGCGCCAGCAGCCAGATCGGACAGGCCACCTACGAGCAGTACTTC.

The gene calls are TRBV18 and TRBJ1-5, with 8 bases lining up with TRBD1. Germline CDR1 is KGHSH and CDR2 is LQKENI. The CDR3 length is 14 residues. V lost 6 bases and J lost 7; bases outside the gene matches: 8. The CDR3 DNA reads TGTGCCAGCTCCCCGGACAGGGTAGGCCAGCCCCAGCATTTT. Translating gives CASSPDRVGQPQHF.

The rearrangement joins TRBV5-1 to TRBJ2-1; 10 bases fit TRBD2. V dropped 4 bases and J dropped 4; count of bases not matched to a gene: 5. The CDR3 loop spans 15 amino acids. CDR1 is SGHRS, CDR2 YFSETQ, per germline. The CDR3 nucleotides are TGCGCCAGCAGCCCTACTAGCGGGAAGTACAATGAGCAGTTCTTC. Protein sequence: CASSPTSGKYNEQFF. The full variable domain, rest sourced from reference TRBV5-1 and TRBJ2-1, is KAGVTQTPRYLIKTRGQQVTLSCSPISGHRSVSWYQQTPGQGLQFLFEYFSETQRNKGNFPGRFSGRQFSNSRSEMNVSTLELGDSALYLCASSPTSGKYNEQFFGPGTRLTVL.

This clone was counted only a few times. CDR3 in amino acids: CASSLDITGELFF. Written as DNA, the CDR3 is TGTGCCAGCAGCCTCGACATCACCGGGGAGCTGTTTTTT. The J gene is TRBJ2-2, the V gene TRBV14; unclear D gene. From germline, CDR1 is SGHDN and CDR2 FVKESK. V lost 4 bases to trimming and J lost 4 bases, with 7 bases between them. This CDR3 spans 13 amino acids.

This clone was counted a single time. The chain employs TRBV6-5 and TRBJ1-5; possibly TRBD1 for D (6 bases). Trimming took 5 bases from V and 4 from J, leaving 12 bases between them. The CDR3 is 14 amino acids. Per the germline V gene, CDR1 is MNHEY and CDR2 is SVGAGI. CDR3 nucleotides: TGTGCCAGCAGTCCCGGACAGCCTAATCAGCCCCAGCATTTT. This codes for CASSPGQPNQPQHF.

The genes are TRBV19 and TRBJ1-1; possibly TRBD1 for D (6 bases). Germline V gene sequence: CDR1 LNHDA, CDR2 SQIVND (reference sequence). Trimming stripped 6 bases from V and 4 bases from J, with 21 bases between. The CDR3 loop spans 16 amino acids. The CDR3 loop reads CASRTLGGGKGTEAFF. CDR3 coding DNA: TGTGCCAGTAGGACCCTAGGAGGGGGAAAAGGCACTGAAGCTTTCTTT.

This chain links TRBV5-4 with TRBJ2-3; D assignment may be TRBD1 or TRBD2 (6 bases each). The CDR3 loop spans 14 amino acids. Looked up from germline, CDR1 is SGHNT and CDR2 is YYREEE (reference sequence). Trimming pared 3 bases from V and 1 base from J, leaving 9 bases between. As DNA, the CDR3 is TGTGCCAGCAGCTGGGGGGCGGGCACAGATACGCAGTATTTT. The encoded protein is CASSWGAGTDTQYF.

The chain carries TRBV5-5 and TRBJ2-7; 9 bases are shared with TRBD1. Germline V CDR1 and CDR2: SGHKS, YYEKEE (reference sequence). After removal of 4 bases from V and 1 base from J, the junction contained 6 bases not matched to a gene. The CDR3 covers 15 residues. CDR3 protein: CASSPDRGGSYEQYF. CDR3 DNA sequence: TGTGCCAGCAGCCCTGACAGGGGGGGGTCCTACGAGCAGTACTTC.

J is TRBJ2-1 and V is TRBV14; D tentatively reads TRBD1 or TRBD2 (6 bases each). Trimming took off 1 base at V and 5 bases at J, with 12 bases between the two ends. The CDR3 contains 15 residues. CDR1 SGHDN and CDR2 FVKESK come from the germline V gene. CDR3 DNA: TGTGCCAGCAGCCAAGTACGGGGGCCCCACAATGAGCAGTTCTTC. Its protein product is CASSQVRGPHNEQFF.

This sequence joins TRBV5-1 and TRBJ2-3; 8 nucleotides line up with TRBD1. There are 16 residues in the CDR3. Germline V gene sequence: CDR1 SGHRS, CDR2 YFSETQ. Losses at the gene ends were 4 bases for V and 4 bases for J; bases not matched to a gene: 11. The CDR3, as DNA: TGCGCCAGCAGCGGACAGGGTTTCGGAGGCGCAGATACGCAGTATTTT. It encodes CASSGQGFGGADTQYF.

J is TRBJ2-3 and V is TRBV2; TRBD1 matches at 7 bases. This CDR3 region has 14 residues. The germline CDR1 and CDR2 sequences are SNHLY and FYNNEI. The V and J ends lost 5 bases and 2 bases, in that order; junction bases with no gene match: 4. CDR3 sequence: CASSRQGSTDTQYF. CDR3 DNA sequence: TGTGCCAGCAGTCGACAGGGATCCACAGATACGCAGTATTTT.

The gene calls are TRBV6-1 and TRBJ2-3, with a possible D match to TRBD2 (6 bases). This CDR3 spans 14 amino acids. Trimming removed 11 bases from V and 2 bases from J, with 17 bases in between. Germline V gives CDR1 MNHNS, CDR2 SASEGT. The CDR3 bases are TGTGCCGGAAGTGTGCGGGGCGCCACAGATACGCAGTATTTT. It codes for CAGSVRGATDTQYF.

V usage is TRBV11-2 and J usage is TRBJ2-7, with 10 bases identical to TRBD1. Germline V gene data show CDR1 as SGHAT and CDR2 as FQNNGV. The CDR3 extends over 15 amino acids. Trimming at V came to 3 bases and at J to 2 bases, leaving 4 bases not matched to a gene. CDR3 in amino acids: CASSFGTGVTYEQYF. CDR3 bases: TGTGCCAGCAGCTTCGGGACAGGGGTTACCTACGAGCAGTACTTC.